The 16 T cell receptor beta chains reported below all come from one sample, sequenced in a study of a mutant IDH1 vaccine in newly diagnosed glioma (dated by TCRdb to the early 2020s). For these TCRs, the target antigens are not known. The library was obtained by the immunoSEQ multiplex PCR assay. TCRdb holds this immuneACCESS table with in-frame rearrangements only. Some clones are missing; in checked studies, unresolved V genes explain under half, and the rest has no known cause. Across this sample there are 35,000 or so clones, with about four fifths seen only once. The top ten clonotypes cover over 13% of the sample. Read against the paper, the sample's time point label means: week 11, during vaccination. Each vaccine dose, consisting of 300 ug of a 20-mer mutant IDH1 peptide in Montanide, was administered subcutaneously with topical imiquimod. Sample: peripheral blood mononuclear cells (PBMCs), taken from a glioma patient whose treatment included an IDH1 peptide vaccine. These receptors came from a woman in her twenties or thirties with glioma. Some clones in this sample may be carry-over from other donors' samples.

This clone has more than one count but fewer than ten. This chain links TRBV27 with TRBJ2-2; D gene unclear. Trimming stripped 6 bases from V and 4 bases from J, with 9 bases between. The CDR3 loop spans 13 amino acids. Germline CDR1 and CDR2: MNHEY and SMNVEV (reference sequence). For the CDR3, the DNA is TGTGCCAGCAGGCGAACCGGCACCGGGGAGCTGTTTTTT. Translation gives CASRRTGTGELFF.

The chain is built from TRBV11-3 and TRBJ2-5, with D uncertain. The CDR3 is made up of 14 amino acids. The V and J ends lost 4 bases and 1 base respectively, with 10 bases between them. Germline V gene sequence: CDR1 SGHNT, CDR2 YENEEA. The CDR3 nucleotides read TGTGCCAGCAGCTCTGGACGGATCCAAGAGACCCAGTACTTC. It is translated as CASSSGRIQETQYF.

The rearrangement links TRBV7-8 to TRBJ2-4; D assignment may be TRBD1 or TRBD2 (5 bases each). CDR3 length: 15 residues. The V gene lost 1 base and the J gene lost 2 bases, with 9 bases spanning the gap. Germline assignment: CDR1 SGHVS and CDR2 FQNEAQ. CDR3 amino acids: CASSLGGFTKNIQYF. The CDR3 nucleotides are TGTGCCAGCAGCTTAGGGGGGTTCACCAAAAACATTCAGTACTTC. The full variable domain, its missing parts supplied by reference TRBV7-8 and TRBJ2-4, is GAGVSQSPRYKVAKRGQDVALRCDPISGHVSLFWYQQALGQGPEFLTYFQNEAQLDKSGLPSDRFFAERPEGSVSTLKIQRTQQEDSAVYLCASSLGGFTKNIQYFGAGTRLSVL.

In its sample, this clone was seen once. CDR3 nucleotide sequence: TGTGCCAGCAGTGTGGGTCCTAACTATGGCTACACCTTC. It specifies CASSVGPNYGYTF. V is TRBV2 and J is TRBJ1-2; no definite D call. CDR1 and CDR2 (germline): SNHLY, FYNNEI. The V end was cut by 4 bases, the J end by 0 bases, with 6 bases between. This CDR3 contains 13 residues.

V gene TRBV30 combines with J gene TRBJ2-1, with TRBD2 matching over 10 bases. The germline V gene encodes CDR1 GTSNPN and CDR2 SVGIG (reference sequence). The CDR3 length is 15 residues. With V trimmed by 5 bases and J by 0 bases, 4 bases remained unmatched. The CDR3 loop reads CAWDPSGSSYNEQFF. CDR3 in DNA: TGTGCCTGGGACCCTAGCGGGAGCTCCTACAATGAGCAGTTCTTC.

The rearrangement uses TRBV6-5 and TRBJ2-3; no definite D call. Trimming stripped 5 bases from V and 2 bases from J, with 8 bases between. Germline values: CDR1 MNHEY, CDR2 SVGAGI. This CDR3 is 13 amino acids long. CDR3 bases: TGTGCCAGCAGTAACGGTTTCACAGATACGCAGTATTTT. Translation: CASSNGFTDTQYF.

The chain links TRBV30 to TRBJ2-7; D gene unclear. The V end was cut by 1 base, the J end by 1 base, with 8 bases between. In germline, CDR1 is GTSNPN, CDR2 SVGIG (reference sequence). The length of the CDR3 is 13 residues. CDR3 sequence (DNA): TGTGCCTGGAGTGCTGGGCAGTCCTACGAGCAGTACTTC. Translation: CAWSAGQSYEQYF. Full variable domain (rest looked up from reference TRBV30 and TRBJ2-7): SQTIHQWPATLVQPVGSPLSLECTVEGTSNPNLYWYRQAAGRGLQLLFYSVGIGQISSEVPQNLSASRPQDRQFILSSKKLLLSDSGFYLCAWSAGQSYEQYFGPGTRLTVT.

The table lists this clone with a count of one. The chain combines TRBV27 with TRBJ1-1; D not resolved. This CDR3 has 11 amino acids. The V gene's germline CDR1 is MNHEY and CDR2 SMNVEV (reference sequence). Trimming left V 3 bases short and J 2 bases short, with 1 base between. CDR3 in amino acids: CASSFNTEAFF. As DNA, the CDR3 is TGTGCCAGCAGTTTTAACACTGAAGCTTTCTTT.

The chain carries TRBV4-1 and TRBJ2-3; D possibly uses TRBD1 or TRBD2 (6 bases each). The germline V and J ends were trimmed by 2 bases and 2 bases, with 14 bases remaining between them. The CDR3 extends over 16 amino acids. Germline-derived CDR1 and CDR2 are MGHRA and YSYEKL. The CDR3 spells CASSQRGADSTDTQYF. CDR3 nucleotides: TGCGCCAGCAGCCAAAGGGGGGCGGACTCCACAGATACGCAGTATTTT.

The chain has TRBV27 and TRBJ2-7; D may correspond to TRBD1 or TRBD2 (5 bases each). Germline V gene sequence: CDR1 MNHEY, CDR2 SMNVEV (reference sequence). The CDR3 has 15 amino acids. V was clipped by 5 bases and J by 0 bases, with 14 bases between them. CDR3 in amino acids: CASSAPGGSSYEQYF. CDR3 bases: TGTGCCAGCAGTGCCCCTGGGGGTTCCTCCTACGAGCAGTACTTC.

This chain connects TRBV19 to TRBJ2-3; 12 nucleotides line up with TRBD2. CDR3 size: 16 residues. Germline values: CDR1 LNHDA, CDR2 SQIVND (reference sequence). Germline trimming cut 5 bases from V and 4 bases from J; bases unmatched to any gene: 7. CDR3: CASSVRLAGAADTQYF. DNA of the CDR3: TGTGCCAGTAGTGTTAGACTAGCGGGAGCGGCAGATACGCAGTATTTT.

V and J are TRBV4-2 and TRBJ2-2; D is unresolved. V dropped 3 bases and J dropped 1 base, with 9 bases sitting between them. There are 15 residues in the CDR3. Germline V gives CDR1 LGHNA, CDR2 YNFKEQ. The DNA for the CDR3 is TGTGCCAGCAGCCAGGAAAGAGAGAACACCGGGGAGCTGTTTTTT. Its protein is CASSQERENTGELFF.

This chain joins TRBV27 and TRBJ2-5; 7 bases map to TRBD1. Losses at the gene ends were 5 bases for V and 4 bases for J; bases not matched to a gene: 4. CDR1 is MNHEY, CDR2 SMNVEV, per germline (reference sequence). The CDR3 runs 13 residues. CDR3 DNA: TGTGCCAGCAGTCGACAGGGTGCAGAGACCCAGTACTTC. Protein sequence: CASSRQGAETQYF.

The V call is TRBV6-5, the J call TRBJ2-7; possibly TRBD1 for D (6 bases). Germline values: CDR1 MNHEY, CDR2 SVGAGI. This CDR3 region has 14 residues. Trimming removed 5 bases from V and 6 bases from J, with 17 bases in between. The CDR3: CASSHRYRAVEQYF. CDR3 nucleotide sequence: TGTGCCAGCAGTCATCGGTACAGGGCGGTCGAGCAGTACTTC.

The chain uses TRBV6-1 and TRBJ1-5, with D uncertain. The V and J ends lost 8 bases and 2 bases respectively, with 13 bases between them. CDR1 is MNHNS and CDR2 is SASEGT in the germline V gene. This CDR3 comprises 14 residues. CDR3 residues: CASYGEEGNQPQHF. The CDR3, as DNA: TGTGCCAGCTACGGGGAAGAGGGCAATCAGCCCCAGCATTTT.

The chain combines TRBV10-3 with TRBJ1-5; a possible D gene is TRBD1 (5 bases). From germline, CDR1 is ENHRY and CDR2 SYGVKD. V was cut by 5 bases and J by 0 bases, with 11 bases left in between. This CDR3 has 15 residues. This CDR3 reads CAISPFGASNQPQHF. In nucleotides, the CDR3 is TGTGCCATCAGTCCCTTCGGGGCTAGCAATCAGCCCCAGCATTTT.